This T cell receptor (beta chain) originates from a study of tissue T cells after allogeneic stem cell transplantation. The CDR3 has 14 residues. The germline V gene encodes CDR1 SGHSA and CDR2 FRNQAP. J lost 3 bases, V lost 6 bases, and 6 bases had no gene match. Concerning this clone itself: Genes here carry mouse names. Sequencing ends 1 residue short of the CDR3 end; the germline J gene provides the rest.

Time point here: mouse harvest day 14 after allogeneic transplant. Mouse grafts combined 10^7 T-cell-depleted bone marrow cells with 10^6 splenic CD5+ T cells. This mouse GVHD model was MHC-mismatched B6 to BALB/c, profiled day 7 or 14. Assay used: immunoSEQ multiplex PCR; TCRdb lists only in-frame clones, some missing. The repertoire holds thousands of clones, with approximately 37% as singletons. This chain uses TRBV16 with TRBJ2-4, with 7 nucleotides matching TRBD1. The sample was skin. The sequence was collected from a female BALB/c mouse given C57BL/6 T cells with graft-versus-host disease after an allogeneic hematopoietic cell transplant. The CDR3 DNA, read in part, is TGTGCAAGCAGTTCCACAGGGGAACAAAACACCTTGTAC. This encodes CASSSTGEQNTLY. From start to end, the CDR3 is CASSSTGEQNTLYF.